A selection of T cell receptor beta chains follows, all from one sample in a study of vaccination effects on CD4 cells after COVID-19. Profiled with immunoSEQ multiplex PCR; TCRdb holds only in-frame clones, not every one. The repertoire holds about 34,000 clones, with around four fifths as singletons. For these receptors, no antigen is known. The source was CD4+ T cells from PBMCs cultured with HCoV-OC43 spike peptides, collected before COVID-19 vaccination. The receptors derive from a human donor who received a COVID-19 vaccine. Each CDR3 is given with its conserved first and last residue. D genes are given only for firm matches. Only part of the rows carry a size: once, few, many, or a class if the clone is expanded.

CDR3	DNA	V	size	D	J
CASSLNEANEKLFF	TGTGCCAGCAGCTTAAATGAGGCTAATGAAAAACTGTTTTTT	TRBV7-9	-	-	TRBJ1-4
CASSTRLNIQYF	TGTGCCAGCAGCACTAGGTTGAACATTCAGTACTTC	TRBV7-8	-	-	TRBJ2-4
CASSLAGEGETQYF	TGCGCCAGCAGCTTAGCGGGAGAGGGCGAGACCCAGTACTTC	TRBV5-1	-	TRBD2	TRBJ2-5
CASSQVLATYNEQFF	TGTGCCAGCAGCCAAGTCTTAGCGACCTACAATGAGCAGTTCTTC	TRBV4-2	few	-	TRBJ2-1
CAISDWAGQAFF	TGTGCCATCAGTGACTGGGCAGGCCAAGCTTTCTTT	TRBV10-3	-	-	TRBJ1-1
CASSLTAGGSYNEQFF	TGCGCCAGCAGCTTGACGGCGGGAGGAAGCTACAATGAGCAGTTCTTC	TRBV5-1	-	TRBD2	TRBJ2-1
CASSISSYEQYF	TGTGCCAGCAGTATCAGCTCCTACGAGCAGTACTTC	TRBV12-3/TRBV12-4	-	-	TRBJ2-7
CASSPILAGAHHEQYF	TGTGCCAGCAGTCCAATTCTAGCGGGAGCCCACCACGAGCAGTACTTC	TRBV7-9	-	TRBD2	TRBJ2-7
CASSHREVNEKLFF	TGTGCCAGTAGCCACCGTGAGGTTAATGAAAAACTGTTTTTT	TRBV19	-	-	TRBJ1-4
CASSLRAGGISNYGYTF	TGTGCCAGCAGTTTAAGGGCAGGGGGCATCTCTAACTATGGCTACACCTTC	TRBV28	-	TRBD1	TRBJ1-2
CASSMRQGLDEKLFF	TGTGCCAGTAGTATGAGACAGGGGTTGGATGAAAAACTGTTTTTT	TRBV19	-	TRBD1	TRBJ1-4
CASSQITGTGASGAFF	TGTGCCAGCAGTCAAATTACCGGGACAGGGGCGTCGGGAGCTTTCTTT	TRBV6-6	-	TRBD1	TRBJ1-1
CASSIPTGTKNIQYF	TGTGCCAGTAGTATTCCGACAGGGACCAAAAACATTCAGTACTTC	TRBV19	few	TRBD1	TRBJ2-4
CASSYYQGPYTF	TGTGCCAGCAGCTATTACCAGGGGCCCTACACCTTC	TRBV7-2	-	-	TRBJ1-2
CASSLLADYEQYF	TGTGCCAGCTCACTCCTAGCGGACTACGAGCAGTACTTC	TRBV18	-	TRBD2	TRBJ2-7
CASNDAAGETQYF	TGCGCCAGCAACGACGCCGCGGGGGAGACCCAGTACTTC	TRBV5-1	-	-	TRBJ2-5
CASSPSGLAGGLTGELFF	TGTGCCAGCAGTCCCTCGGGACTAGCGGGAGGCCTCACCGGGGAGCTGTTTTTT	TRBV27	few	TRBD2	TRBJ2-2
CASSGSGQGREKLFF	TGTGCCAGCTCGGGGTCGGGACAGGGACGCGAAAAACTGTTTTTT	TRBV2	-	TRBD1	TRBJ1-4
CASSYLSRRNTEAFF	TGTGCCAGCAGTTACCTGTCCCGGAGGAACACTGAAGCTTTCTTT	TRBV6-5	-	-	TRBJ1-1
CAWSVYRERNEQYF	TGTGCCTGGAGTGTTTACAGGGAAAGGAACGAGCAGTACTTC	TRBV30	-	-	TRBJ2-7
CASSLTGRLAVYNEQFF	TGTGCCAGCAGCTTAACTGGTCGGCTAGCGGTATACAATGAGCAGTTCTTC	TRBV7-2	-	TRBD2	TRBJ2-1
CAWSFTYEQYF	TGTGCCTGGAGTTTCACCTACGAGCAGTACTTC	TRBV30	-	-	TRBJ2-7
CAISVSLGQGARYEQYF	TGTGCCATCAGTGTTTCCCTGGGACAGGGGGCGCGTTACGAGCAGTACTTC	TRBV10-3	few	TRBD1	TRBJ2-7
CASRSGSFATNEKLFF	TGTGCCAGTAGATCGGGTTCATTTGCAACTAATGAAAAACTGTTTTTT	TRBV19	-	-	TRBJ1-4
CATSRGPAGGNTIYF	TGTGCCACCAGCAGAGGGCCGGCGGGGGGAAACACCATATATTTT	TRBV15	-	-	TRBJ1-3
CASSLVTTSPNEQFF	TGTGCCAGCAGCTTGGTGACTACCTCACCGAATGAGCAGTTCTTC	TRBV5-4	-	-	TRBJ2-1
CASSSSGSSYNEQFF	TGTGCCAGCAGCTCTAGCGGTAGCTCCTACAATGAGCAGTTCTTC	TRBV9	-	TRBD2	TRBJ2-1
CASSLVVVAYEQYF	TGTGCCAGCAGCTTAGTGGTCGTAGCCTACGAGCAGTACTTC	TRBV7-9	-	-	TRBJ2-7
CASSGTGGGETQYF	TGTGCCAGCAGTGGGACAGGGGGCGGGGAGACCCAGTACTTC	TRBV9	-	TRBD1	TRBJ2-5
CASSPTTGVNSPLHF	TGTGCCAGCAGCCCTACGACAGGAGTTAATTCACCCCTCCACTTT	TRBV5-6	once	-	TRBJ1-6
CASSRIGGTKNIQYF	TGTGCCAGCAGCCGAATCGGGGGAACCAAAAACATTCAGTACTTC	TRBV5-4	-	-	TRBJ2-4
CASSPGRGGTNQPQHF	TGTGCCAGCTCACCCGGCCGGGGGGGGACCAATCAGCCCCAGCATTTT	TRBV18	once	-	TRBJ1-5
CASSPGSRYIQYF	TGTGCCAGCAGCCCAGGAAGCAGGTACATTCAGTACTTC	TRBV7-9	-	-	TRBJ2-4
CASSILGNQPQHF	TGTGCCAGTAGTATATTAGGGAATCAGCCCCAGCATTTT	TRBV19	-	-	TRBJ1-5
CASSYHQEGSGGYTF	TGTGCCAGCAGTTACCACCAGGAAGGGTCAGGTGGCTACACCTTC	TRBV6-6	-	-	TRBJ1-2
CASSFRAYGYTF	TGTGCCAGCAGCTTCAGGGCCTATGGCTACACCTTC	TRBV7-9	-	-	TRBJ1-2
CASSPGFYGYTF	TGTGCCAGCAGCCCAGGTTTCTATGGCTACACCTTC	TRBV12-3/TRBV12-4	few	-	TRBJ1-2
CASSLDLGRPQHF	TGCGCCAGCAGCTTGGACTTGGGTCGACCCCAGCATTTT	TRBV5-1	once	-	TRBJ1-5
CASSQEVTSGAGGELFF	TGCGCCAGCAGCCAAGAAGTAACTAGCGGGGCTGGCGGGGAGCTGTTTTTT	TRBV4-3	-	TRBD2	TRBJ2-2
CASKRTGPSEKLFF	TGTGCCAGCAAGCGGACAGGCCCAAGTGAAAAACTGTTTTTT	TRBV2	-	TRBD1	TRBJ1-4
CSASVGGAGNTIYF	TGCAGTGCTAGTGTGGGGGGGGCTGGAAACACCATATATTTT	TRBV20-1	-	-	TRBJ1-3
CASSQEGSSGGRLGTDTQYF	TGCGCCAGCAGCCAAGAAGGGTCTAGCGGGGGGCGTTTGGGCACAGATACGCAGTATTTT	TRBV4-1	few	TRBD2	TRBJ2-3
CASSLQETQYF	TGCGCCAGCAGCTTACAAGAGACCCAGTACTTC	TRBV5-1	once	-	TRBJ2-5
CASSPSRGGIGELFF	TGTGCCAGCAGCCCCTCTCGGGGGGGGATCGGGGAGCTGTTTTTT	TRBV7-2	-	TRBD2	TRBJ2-2
CASSRGNPNSGNTIYF	TGTGCCAGCAGCCGAGGGAACCCGAACTCTGGAAACACCATATATTTT	TRBV5-5	-	-	TRBJ1-3
CASSQVGRSTYNEQFF	TGTGCCAGCAGCCAAGTGGGTCGGAGCACCTACAATGAGCAGTTCTTC	TRBV4-2	-	-	TRBJ2-1